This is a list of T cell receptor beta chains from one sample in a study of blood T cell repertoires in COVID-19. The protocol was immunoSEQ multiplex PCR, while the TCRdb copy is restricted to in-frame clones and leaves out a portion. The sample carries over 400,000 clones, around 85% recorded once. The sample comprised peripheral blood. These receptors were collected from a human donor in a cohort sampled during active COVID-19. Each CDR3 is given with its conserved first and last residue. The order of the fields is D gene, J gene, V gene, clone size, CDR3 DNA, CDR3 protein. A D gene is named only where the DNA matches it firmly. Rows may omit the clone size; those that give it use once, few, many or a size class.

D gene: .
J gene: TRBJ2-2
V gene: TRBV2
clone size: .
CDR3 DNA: TGTGCCAGCAGTGATTTGGGCGGGACGTTGGGCACCGGGGAGCTGTTTTTT
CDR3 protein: CASSDLGGTLGTGELFF

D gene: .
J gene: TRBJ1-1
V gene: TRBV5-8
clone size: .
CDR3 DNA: TGTGCCAGCAGCTTGGTACAGACAGAAGCTTTCTTT
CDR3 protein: CASSLVQTEAFF

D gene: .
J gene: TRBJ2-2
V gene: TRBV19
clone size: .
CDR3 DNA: TGTGCCAGTAGTATTCCTAGAGCCGGGGAGCTGTTTTTT
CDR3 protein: CASSIPRAGELFF

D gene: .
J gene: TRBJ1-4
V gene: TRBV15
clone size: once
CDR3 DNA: TGTGCCACCAGCCCTCAGAGGGCAGCTGCAACTAATGAAAAACTGTTTTTT
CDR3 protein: CATSPQRAAATNEKLFF

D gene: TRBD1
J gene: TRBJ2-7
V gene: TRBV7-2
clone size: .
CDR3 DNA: TGTGCCAGCAGCGTAGGACAGGGGGGTTCGCAGTACTTC
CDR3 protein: CASSVGQGGSQYF

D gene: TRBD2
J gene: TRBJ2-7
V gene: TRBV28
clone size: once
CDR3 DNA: TGTGCCAGCAGAACCGGGACTAGCTCCTACGAGCAGTACTTC
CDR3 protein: CASRTGTSSYEQYF

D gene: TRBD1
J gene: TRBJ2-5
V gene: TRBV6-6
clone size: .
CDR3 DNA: TGTGCCAGCAGTTACTCCCCGGACAGGTTGGGGGAGACCCAGTACTTC
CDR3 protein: CASSYSPDRLGETQYF

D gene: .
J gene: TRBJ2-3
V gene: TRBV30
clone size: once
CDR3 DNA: TGTGCCTGGAGTGTAGCCGGAGGACGGCGGGCGGTAGATACGCAGTATTTT
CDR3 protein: CAWSVAGGRRAVDTQYF

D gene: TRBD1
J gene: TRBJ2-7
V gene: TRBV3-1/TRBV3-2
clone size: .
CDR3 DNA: TGTGCCAGCAGCGACAGGGTAGACTACGAGCAGTACTTC
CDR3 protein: CASSDRVDYEQYF

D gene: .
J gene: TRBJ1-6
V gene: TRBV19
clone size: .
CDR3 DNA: TGTGCCAGTAGTCCTCAGGGGACCTGGAGTTCACCCCTCCACTTT
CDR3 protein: CASSPQGTWSSPLHF

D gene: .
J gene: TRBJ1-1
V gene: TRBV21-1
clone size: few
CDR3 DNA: TGTGCCAGCAGCAAGCTGAAAACGGGAGTCAGGCCTGAAGCTTTCTTT
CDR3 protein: CASSKLKTGVRPEAFF

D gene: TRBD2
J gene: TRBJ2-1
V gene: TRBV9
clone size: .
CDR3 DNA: TGTGCCAGCACTCCATCGGGAGGACCCTACAATGAGCAGTTCTTC
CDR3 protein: CASTPSGGPYNEQFF

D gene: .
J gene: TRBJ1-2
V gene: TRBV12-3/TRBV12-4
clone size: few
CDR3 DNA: TGTGCCAGCAGTCCGTCGACAGTCTATGGCTACACCTTC
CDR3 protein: CASSPSTVYGYTF

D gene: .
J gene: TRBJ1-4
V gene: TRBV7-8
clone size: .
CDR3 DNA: TGTGCCAGCAAGACAGCCCCAACTAATGAAAAACTGTTTTTT
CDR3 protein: CASKTAPTNEKLFF

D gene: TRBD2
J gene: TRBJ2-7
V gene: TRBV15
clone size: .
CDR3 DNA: TGTGCCACCAGCAGAGGGACTAGCGAGGGGTCCTACGAGCAGTACTTC
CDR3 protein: CATSRGTSEGSYEQYF

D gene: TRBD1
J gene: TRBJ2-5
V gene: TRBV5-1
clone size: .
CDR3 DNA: TGCGCCAGCAGACCTCCTCAGGGGGCCCAAGAGACCCAGTACTTC
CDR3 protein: CASRPPQGAQETQYF

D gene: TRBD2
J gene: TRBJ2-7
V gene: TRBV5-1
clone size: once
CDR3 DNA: TGCGCCAGCAGCTTGCGGGCTAGCGGAGGCTCGAGGGACTACGAGCAGTACTTC
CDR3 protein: CASSLRASGGSRDYEQYF

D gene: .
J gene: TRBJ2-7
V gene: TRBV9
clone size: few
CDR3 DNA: TGTGCCAGCAGCGTAGAACCGGCAGGGGCGGCCTACGAGCAGTACTTC
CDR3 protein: CASSVEPAGAAYEQYF

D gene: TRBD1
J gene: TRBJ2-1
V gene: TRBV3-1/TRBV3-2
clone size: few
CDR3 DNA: TGTGCCAGCAGCCCAGGGACAGGGAACGTTTTCAATGAGCAGTTCTTC
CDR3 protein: CASSPGTGNVFNEQFF

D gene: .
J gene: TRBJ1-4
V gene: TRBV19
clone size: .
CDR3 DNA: TGTGCCACCGGACAGCCCCCATATAATGAAAAACTGTTTTTT
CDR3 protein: CATGQPPYNEKLFF

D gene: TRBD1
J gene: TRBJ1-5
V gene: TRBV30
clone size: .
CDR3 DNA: TGTGCCTGGAGCCCCGACAGGGATCAGCCCCAGCATTTT
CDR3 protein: CAWSPDRDQPQHF

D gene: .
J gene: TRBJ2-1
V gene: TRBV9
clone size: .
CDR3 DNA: TGTGCCAGCAGCGTAGAGCAGGGGCACTACAATGAGCAGTTCTTC
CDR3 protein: CASSVEQGHYNEQFF